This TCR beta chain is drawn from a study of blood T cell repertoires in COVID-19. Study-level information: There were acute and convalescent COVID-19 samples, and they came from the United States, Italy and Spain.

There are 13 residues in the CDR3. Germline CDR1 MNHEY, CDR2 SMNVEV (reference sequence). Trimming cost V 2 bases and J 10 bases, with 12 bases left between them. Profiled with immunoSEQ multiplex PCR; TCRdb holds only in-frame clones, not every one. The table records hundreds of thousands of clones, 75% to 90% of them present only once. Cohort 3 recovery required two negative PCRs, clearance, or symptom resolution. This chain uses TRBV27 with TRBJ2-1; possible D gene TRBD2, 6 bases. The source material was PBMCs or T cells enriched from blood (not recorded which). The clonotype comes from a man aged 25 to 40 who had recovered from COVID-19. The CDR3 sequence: CASSLHSAGEQFF. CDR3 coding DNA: TGTGCCAGCAGTTTACACTCGGCGGGGGAGCAGTTCTTC.